These T cell receptor beta chains were read from a single sample in a study of blood T cells in healthy people across ages. TCRdb ran MiXCR on the 5' RACE reads and lists one entry per CDR3 protein. The sample has roughly 1.9 million distinct CDR3 sequences; around 42% are singletons. The specimen sequenced was blood. The source is a human donor in good health. The CDR3 runs from the conserved cysteine through the conserved F or W. Fields, in order: D gene, clone size, V gene, J gene, CDR3 DNA, CDR3 protein. The D gene is left open where the match is weak. For some rows the clone size is stated as once, few or many, or as a class when expanded; others skip it.

TRBD2	few	TRBV20-1	TRBJ2-5	TGCAGTGCTAATAGCGGGGGACACTCCCAAGAGACCCAGTACTTC	CSANSGGHSQETQYF
TRBD2	.	TRBV5-1	TRBJ2-7	TGCGCCAGCAGCTTGGTCTTGGCTAGCGGGGACGAGCAGTACTTC	CASSLVLASGDEQYF
.	.	TRBV9	TRBJ2-5	TGTGCCAGCAGCGGGGGAACGGGACACCGAGAGACCCAGTACTTC	CASSGGTGHRETQYF
.	once	TRBV20-1	TRBJ2-3	TGCGGTGCTGTATCCCCACCGGAAGGGAATACGCAGTATTTT	CGAVSPPEGNTQYF
TRBD2	.	TRBV20-1	TRBJ2-7	TGCAGTGCTAGAGACGGCGGGGGATTCTACGAGCAGTACTTC	CSARDGGGFYEQYF
.	.	TRBV20-1	TRBJ2-2	TGCAGTGCACCGAAGGGGCTAGGTAACACCGGGGAGCTGTTTTTT	CSAPKGLGNTGELFF
.	.	TRBV15	TRBJ1-1	TGTGCCACCAGCAGACAGTTTCCCAACACTGAAGCTTTCTTT	CATSRQFPNTEAFF
TRBD2	.	TRBV9	TRBJ2-3	TGTGCCAGCAGCGTGGAGCTAGCGGGGGGCGTGGGTACGCAGTATTTT	CASSVELAGGVGTQYF
.	.	TRBV7-2	TRBJ2-7	TGTGCCAGCAGCTTAGAGCCCAGCAACGAGCAGTACTTC	CASSLEPSNEQYF
TRBD1	.	TRBV15	TRBJ1-2	TGTGCCACCAGCACGAACAGGGGTATCGGCTATGGCTACACCTTC	CATSTNRGIGYGYTF
.	.	TRBV5-5	TRBJ2-7	TGTGCCAGCAGCTTGATTGCAATCCCGACCCTCTACGAGCAGTACTTC	CASSLIAIPTLYEQYF
TRBD2	few	TRBV5-1	TRBJ2-3	TGCGCCAGCAGCTTAGCGGGGCCCCGGGGGGATACGCAGTATTTT	CASSLAGPRGDTQYF
TRBD1	.	TRBV6-1	TRBJ2-3	TGTGCCAGCAACCTAATGCGGACAGGCTTCGCAGATACGCAGTATTTT	CASNLMRTGFADTQYF
TRBD1	.	TRBV20-1	TRBJ1-2	TGCAGTGTCAGGGGGGGCGTCTATGACTACACCTTC	CSVRGGVYDYTF
.	.	TRBV12-3/TRBV12-4	TRBJ1-4	TGTGCCAGCAGCTCCACAGGGCCGGCTAATGAAAAACTGTTTTTT	CASSSTGPANEKLFF
.	.	TRBV7-2	TRBJ1-4	TGTGCCAGCAGCGAAACCCGGGAAAGCAGTAATGAAAAACTGTTTTTT	CASSETRESSNEKLFF
TRBD1	.	TRBV10-3	TRBJ2-5	TGTGCCATCTCGGCGACAGGGGTCCAAGAGACCCAGTACTTC	CAISATGVQETQYF
.	.	TRBV7-9	TRBJ1-1	TGTGCCAGCAGCTTGAGGGGGGTGGGGGACACTGAAGCTTTCTTT	CASSLRGVGDTEAFF
.	.	TRBV7-8	TRBJ1-5	TGTGCCAGCAGCTTATTTGTGGGCCTTAGCAATCAGCCCCAGCATTTT	CASSLFVGLSNQPQHF
TRBD1	few	TRBV5-1	TRBJ2-3	TGCGCCAGCAGCTCGGAGGGGACAGGGGGCATAGGTTGGACAGATACGCAGTATTTT	CASSSEGTGGIGWTDTQYF
.	few	TRBV6-2/TRBV6-3	TRBJ2-5	TGTGCCAGCAGTTACTCGATAGGGGATGGGACCCAGTACTTC	CASSYSIGDGTQYF
.	.	TRBV6-5	TRBJ1-1	TGTGCCAGCAGCTCCGCTTGGGCAACTGACGCTTTCTTT	CASSSAWATDAFF
.	.	TRBV4-1	TRBJ1-1	TGCGCCAGCACTGGGAGTGCTGGGATAGCGTTGAGCACTGAAGCTTTCTTT	CASTGSAGIALSTEAFF
TRBD1	.	TRBV5-6	TRBJ2-5	TGTGCCAGCAGCTCTCCGGGACAGGCGGGGATGGAGCAGTACTTC	CASSSPGQAGMEQYF
.	.	TRBV20-1	TRBJ1-5	TGCAGTGCTAGACAATGGGGGTCAAATCAGCCCCAGCATTTT	CSARQWGSNQPQHF
TRBD2	.	TRBV19	TRBJ2-1	TGTGCCAGTAGTATAGTGGAGGGAGGGAACGAGCAGTTCTTC	CASSIVEGGNEQFF
TRBD1	.	TRBV20-1	TRBJ2-5	TGCAGTGCTAGAGATGGATGGACAGGGAAGACCCAGTACTTC	CSARDGWTGKTQYF
.	.	TRBV6-5	TRBJ1-1	TGTGCCAGCAGTTTGATTGGGGGCGCGGACACTGAAGCTTTCTTT	CASSLIGGADTEAFF
.	.	TRBV10-3	TRBJ2-1	TGTGCCATCAGTGAGCCTACAAGGTCGGGGAATGAGCAGTTCTTC	CAISEPTRSGNEQFF
.	few	TRBV7-2	TRBJ2-1	TGTGCCAGCAGCTTACAGCGGGCCGAGCAGTTCTTC	CASSLQRAEQFF
TRBD1	.	TRBV20-1	TRBJ2-1	TGCAGTGCTCCGGACAGGGGTGCCAATGAGCAGTTCTTC	CSAPDRGANEQFF
TRBD1	.	TRBV20-1	TRBJ2-5	TGCAGTGCAACCCGGGACAGGCAAGAGACCCAGTACTTC	CSATRDRQETQYF
.	.	TRBV4-3	TRBJ2-7	TGCGCCAGCAGCCAAGTAGGTGGGACCTCTGCCTACGAGCAGTACTTC	CASSQVGGTSAYEQYF
TRBD1	.	TRBV5-1	TRBJ1-6	TGCGCCATTACCGGGACAGGGGAGCCGGACTCCTATAATTCACCCCTCCACTTT	CAITGTGEPDSYNSPLHF
.	.	TRBV20-1	TRBJ2-1	TGCAGTGCTAGAGATGGTCGGGCGAGCTCCTACAATGAGCAGTTCTTC	CSARDGRASSYNEQFF
.	.	TRBV4-3	TRBJ2-7	TGCGCCAGCAGCCAAGATCTTGGTTCGACCTACGAGCAGTACTTC	CASSQDLGSTYEQYF
TRBD1	.	TRBV20-1	TRBJ2-7	TGCAGTGCTAGAGCTCGGACAGGGGTTAACGAGCAGTACTTC	CSARARTGVNEQYF
TRBD2	.	TRBV29-1	TRBJ2-5	TGCAGCGTTGGGGGACGTTTCGGTAGCGGGGATTCCCAAGAGACCCAGTACTTC	CSVGGRFGSGDSQETQYF
.	.	TRBV4-1	TRBJ1-4	TGCGCCAGCAGCCAAGGACAGAGAACTAATGAAAAACTGTTTTTT	CASSQGQRTNEKLFF
TRBD2	.	TRBV29-1	TRBJ2-5	TGCAGCGTAGCCTTTAGCGGGGGGGCCAGAGGTGAGCAGTACTTC	CSVAFSGGARGEQYF
TRBD2	few	TRBV12-3/TRBV12-4	TRBJ2-5	TGTGCCAGCAGTTCCCAAGCGGGGGGCCGACAAGAGACCCAGTACTTC	CASSSQAGGRQETQYF